The 22 T cell receptor beta chains below were found in one sample sequenced in a study of blood T cells in healthy people across ages. For the second PCR, which ran for roughly 6 to 11 cycles, a sample-barcoded 5' primer and a J-beta primer mix were used. TCRdb independently ran MiXCR on the 5' RACE reads; one entry per CDR3 protein. The table lists over a million distinct CDR3 sequences, roughly 45% of them singletons. The sequenced sample consisted of blood. The receptor set was obtained from a woman aged 18-30 years in good health.

This clonotype has a count of ten or more. The V and J genes are TRBV29-1 and TRBJ2-7; D is perhaps TRBD1 (6 bases). This CDR3 has 12 amino acids. Germline V gene data show CDR1 as SQVTM and CDR2 as ANQGSEA. Trimming removed 6 bases from V and 0 bases from J, with 9 bases in between. This chain's CDR3 is CSVATGSYEQYF. CDR3 DNA: TGCAGCGTGGCGACAGGCTCCTACGAGCAGTACTTC.

This clonotype was observed a few times. V and J are TRBV3-1 and TRBJ2-3, with 14 bases aligning to TRBD2. This CDR3 spans 16 amino acids. Germline loops: CDR1 LGHDT, CDR2 YNNKEL (reference sequence). V lost 1 base to trimming and J lost 6 bases; unmatched junction nucleotides: 3. The CDR3 spells CASSQGTSGGPDTQYF. The CDR3 bases are TGTGCCAGCAGCCAAGGGACTAGCGGGGGGCCGGATACGCAGTATTTT.

This clonotype was counted between two and nine times. The V call is TRBV27, the J call TRBJ2-3; no definite D call. V was pared by 2 bases and J by 6 bases, with 15 bases between. CDR3 length: 15 amino acids. CDR1 is MNHEY and CDR2 is SMNVEV in the germline V gene (reference sequence). CDR3 DNA: TGTGCCAGCAGTTTACGGGTTCCCTCCGACGATACGCAGTATTTT. Protein: CASSLRVPSDDTQYF.

This chain links TRBV28 with TRBJ1-5, with D perhaps TRBD1 (5 bases). Trimming removed 6 bases at V and 4 bases at J, with 10 bases between. This CDR3 has 13 residues. Germline CDR1 is MDHEN and CDR2 is SYDVKM. The CDR3 nucleotides are TGTGCCAGCAGAGAGACAGCGAATCAGCCCCAGCATTTT. Protein product: CASRETANQPQHF.

V and J are TRBV29-1 and TRBJ2-3; D unclear. CDR3 length: 13 amino acids. V was pared by 3 bases and J by 3 bases, with 10 bases between. CDR1 and CDR2 (germline): SQVTM, ANQGSEA. This CDR3 is CSVDKVGTDTQYF. The CDR3, as DNA: TGCAGCGTTGACAAAGTGGGTACAGATACGCAGTATTTT.

Only one count was recorded for this clonotype. A read error may be the cause here, since a much bigger clone is one base away. The chain joins TRBV12-3 or TRBV12-4 to TRBJ2-7; D not resolved. This CDR3 is built from 12 residues. The CDR3 DNA reads TGTGCCAGCAGTGTCAAGGGATACGGGCAGTACTTC. Protein product: CASSVKGYGQYF.

The chain carries TRBV6-5 and TRBJ1-1; 7 bases are a match to TRBD1. The CDR3 is made up of 16 amino acids. Germline V gene sequence: CDR1 MNHEY, CDR2 SVGAGI. V trimming: 5 bases; J trimming: 1 base; junction bases outside the gene matches: 10. The CDR3 DNA sequence: TGTGCCAGCAGTAGAGGGGGATGGACAGGGAACACTGAAGCTTTCTTT. It yields the protein CASSRGGWTGNTEAFF.

This chain connects TRBV5-1 to TRBJ2-3, with no clear D. Trimming pared 0 bases from V and 1 base from J, leaving 9 bases between. The CDR3 runs 15 residues. Germline values: CDR1 SGHRS, CDR2 YFSETQ. The CDR3 reads CASSLEARRTDTQYF. CDR3 nucleotide sequence: TGCGCCAGCAGCTTGGAGGCTCGCCGCACAGATACGCAGTATTTT.

J is TRBJ2-5 and V is TRBV7-9; D not certain. Between the trimmed V and J ends, which lost 1 base and 5 bases, there was a span of 23 bases. Germline loops: CDR1 SEHNR, CDR2 FQNEAQ (reference sequence). The CDR3 is 18 residues long. The CDR3 DNA reads TGTGCCAGCAGCTTAGGTCTCGACCAAACCCCACCAAGGGAGACCCAGTACTTC. This gives the protein CASSLGLDQTPPRETQYF.

The chain uses TRBV29-1 and TRBJ1-2; 8 bases align to TRBD1. V lost 5 bases to trimming and J lost 4 bases; unmatched junction nucleotides: 15. There are 16 residues in the CDR3. Germline-derived CDR1 and CDR2 are SQVTM and ANQGSEA. CDR3 region: CSVPHPGTGDLYGYTF. In DNA, the CDR3 is TGCAGCGTTCCTCATCCCGGGACAGGAGATCTCTATGGCTACACCTTC.

This clonotype appeared a single time. V and J are TRBV10-3 and TRBJ1-4; 7 nucleotides line up with TRBD1. Germline CDR1 ENHRY, CDR2 SYGVKD. The CDR3 runs 14 residues. V shed 10 bases and J 8 bases; nucleotides not matched to a gene: 13. The CDR3 DNA reads TGTGCCACAGCGGGTCAGGGGGGTGGAGAAAAACTGTTTTTT. This translates into CATAGQGGGEKLFF.

CDR3 in amino acids: CASSDLPGNYGYTF. CDR3 DNA: TGTGCCAGCAGTGACTTGCCAGGGAACTATGGCTACACCTTC. The chain combines TRBV6-4 with TRBJ1-2, with D possibly matching TRBD1 (5 bases). This CDR3 has 14 residues. The V gene lost 1 base and the J gene lost 2 bases, with 8 bases spanning the gap. CDR1 and CDR2 from the germline V gene are MRHNA and SNTAGT.

This clonotype was seen more than once but under ten times. The V call is TRBV18, the J call TRBJ2-1, with TRBD1 identical over 8 bases. V was clipped by 5 bases and J by 2 bases; unmatched bases: 17. Per the germline V gene, CDR1 is KGHSH and CDR2 is LQKENI. CDR3 size: 19 residues. This chain's CDR3 is CASSDRGADPRRTYNEQFF. The CDR3 DNA reads TGTGCCAGCTCAGACAGGGGCGCGGACCCACGAAGGACCTACAATGAGCAGTTCTTC.

The chain has TRBV13 and TRBJ2-1; D may match TRBD1 or TRBD2 (5 bases each). Per germline, CDR1 PRHDT and CDR2 FYEKMQ (reference sequence). V lost 2 bases and J 7 bases, leaving 18 bases between the germline ends. The CDR3 runs 16 residues. DNA of the CDR3: TGTGCCAGCAGCTTAAGGGAGCGGCAGGGTTTAAATGAGCAGTTCTTC. It is translated as CASSLRERQGLNEQFF.

This chain uses TRBV3-1 with TRBJ2-5; 11 nucleotides agree with TRBD2. Losses at the gene ends were 7 bases for V and 11 bases for J; bases not matched to a gene: 15. This CDR3 is 15 amino acids long. Germline CDR1 is LGHDT and CDR2 is YNNKEL (reference sequence). CDR3: CASTLAGGLGNEQYF. DNA of the CDR3: TGTGCCAGCACCCTAGCGGGGGGCTTGGGCAATGAGCAGTACTTC.

This clonotype has only a few counts. V is TRBV4-2 and J is TRBJ2-1, with 8 bases identical to TRBD2. CDR1 LGHNA and CDR2 YNFKEQ come from the germline V gene. V shed 5 bases, J shed 3 bases, and the junction held 9 bases outside the gene matches. The CDR3 length is 16 residues. The CDR3 loop reads CASSSRAGEDYNEQFF. The CDR3 nucleotides are TGTGCCAGCAGCTCCCGAGCGGGGGAGGACTACAATGAGCAGTTCTTC.

V usage is TRBV10-3 and J usage is TRBJ2-7; the match to TRBD2 covers 9 bases. The CDR3 covers 15 residues. Germline assignment: CDR1 ENHRY and CDR2 SYGVKD. V gave up 4 bases and J gave up 2 bases; unmatched junction bases: 6. CDR3 DNA sequence: TGTGCCATCAGTGGACGGACTAGCGTGACCTACGAGCAGTACTTC. It translates to CAISGRTSVTYEQYF.

The CDR3 DNA reads as TGTGCCAGCAGCTCACCAGACGGCTGGCTTTCCGAGCAGTACTTC. Translating gives CASSSPDGWLSEQYF. The chain has TRBV7-2 and TRBJ2-7, with D hard to call. V gave up 4 bases and J gave up 6 bases, with 19 bases separating them. The CDR3 has 15 residues. CDR1 and CDR2 (germline): SGHTA, FQGNSA.

The rearrangement uses TRBV20-1 and TRBJ1-2; possibly TRBD1 for D (5 bases). This CDR3 region has 14 residues. V was clipped by 2 bases and J by 3 bases, with 13 bases between them. Germline V lookup: CDR1 DFQATT, CDR2 SNEGSKA (reference sequence). CDR3 nucleotides: TGCAGTGCTAGACGGGAAGGGGTTGACTATGGCTACACCTTC. Protein product: CSARREGVDYGYTF.

This chain links TRBV10-3 with TRBJ2-3, with a weak D call TRBD2 (7 bases). Trimming removed 6 bases at V and 4 bases at J, with 17 bases between. Germline-derived CDR1 and CDR2 are ENHRY and SYGVKD. The CDR3 extends over 15 amino acids. The CDR3 DNA reads TGTGCCATCAGACCGGAGGGGGGGAGGGCAGATACGCAGTATTTT. Amino acids: CAIRPEGGRADTQYF.

The sample holds one count of this clonotype. The J gene is TRBJ1-5, the V gene TRBV28, with D uncertain. Trimming pared 2 bases from V and 2 bases from J, leaving 10 bases between. The germline V gene encodes CDR1 MDHEN and CDR2 SYDVKM. The CDR3 consists of 15 residues. This chain's CDR3 is CASSLGLRGNQPQHF. Written as DNA, the CDR3 is TGTGCCAGCAGTTTAGGGTTGAGGGGCAATCAGCCCCAGCATTTT. Based on the CDR3 plus reference TRBV28 and TRBJ1-5, the full variable domain is DVKVTQSSRYLVKRTGEKVFLECVQDMDHENMFWYRQDPGLGLRLIYFSYDVKMKEKGDIPEGYSVSREKKERFSLILESASTNQTSMYLCASSLGLRGNQPQHFGDGTRLSIL.

The rearrangement uses TRBV20-1 and TRBJ2-3; 13 bases map to TRBD2. The J segment lost 2 bases and the V segment lost 5 bases, leaving 4 bases of the junction unmatched. CDR1 and CDR2 (germline): DFQATT, SNEGSKA (reference sequence). The CDR3 extends over 15 amino acids. The CDR3 protein is CSAPGTSGITDTQYF. Here the CDR3 DNA reads TGCAGTGCTCCCGGGACTAGCGGGATCACAGATACGCAGTATTTT.